This TCR beta chain was captured in a study of early T cells in non-severe SARS-CoV-2 infection (dated by TCRdb to the early 2020s). Background for the entire study: Because TCR sequencing relied on bulk RNA taken from unsorted whole blood, pairing of alpha and beta chains was not possible.

This clonotype occurred many times. Which antigen it targets is not known. Qualities for individual bases were not recorded, and no much larger clone is one base off. The investigation overall reported the following: VDJdb matching was skewed toward anti-spike CD8 responses and likely underestimated virus-specific expansions by missing private and CD4 specificities.

Receptor libraries were prepared by 5' RACE. Sequencing used a NextSeq 500. To correct for sequencing error and PCR bias, the TCR library protocol tagged individual cDNA molecules with unique molecular identifiers. Both TCR alpha and beta chains were sequenced, and tight co-correlation was observed between alpha and beta sequence abundances in each sample. The authors' analysis ran thus. Decombinator V4 was used to annotate TCR sequences for V gene, J gene and CDR3. Expanded TCRs were defined as changing significantly between any two time points under a Poisson model with p below 0.0001. TCR abundances were normalised to the total number of TCRs sequenced per sample and expressed as counts per million. MAIT TCRs were defined by TRAV1-2 paired with TRAJ12, TRAJ20 or TRAJ33, and iNKT TCRs by TRAV10 paired with TRAJ18. VDJdb, accessed 1 November 2021, was searched for CMV, EBV and SARS-CoV-2 annotated TCRs, with TCRs annotated for multiple antigens excluded. In-frame beta chains were kept once TCRdb had trimmed the public reads at Q25 with fastp and called clones with MiXCR. Identical CDR3 proteins give one entry, which carries the most common genes and DNA. These V and J calls rely on TCRdb rather than the paper's analysis. Within this sample are about 46,000 distinct CDR3 sequences, with around a tenth of them counted one time only. 15% of the sample is in the top ten clones.

A case-control design nested within a healthcare worker cohort in London, UK, was used, with weekly nasopharyngeal swab PCR tests and blood sampling performed. Healthcare workers were recruited during the week of the UK lockdown, between 23 and 31 March 2020, and followed weekly for up to 16 weeks. From the cysteine up to the phenylalanine, the CDR3 has a length of 13 residues. Here the CDR3 DNA is all that survives: 39 bases in frame from base 1. CDR1 MDHEN and CDR2 SYDVKM are derived from the germline V gene. Trimming costs V 3 bases and J 6 bases, and their ends lie 12 bases apart. Specimen: whole blood. This clonotype was sampled from an adult who was a healthcare worker with PCR-confirmed SARS-CoV-2 infection or an uninfected control (not recorded which). Recombination linked TRBV28 to TRBJ2-7; the D gene identity is not certain. The DNA sequence is TGTGCCAGCAGTTTGGGTCAGCCTCGCGAGCAGTACTTC. Its coded protein is CASSLGQPREQYF.